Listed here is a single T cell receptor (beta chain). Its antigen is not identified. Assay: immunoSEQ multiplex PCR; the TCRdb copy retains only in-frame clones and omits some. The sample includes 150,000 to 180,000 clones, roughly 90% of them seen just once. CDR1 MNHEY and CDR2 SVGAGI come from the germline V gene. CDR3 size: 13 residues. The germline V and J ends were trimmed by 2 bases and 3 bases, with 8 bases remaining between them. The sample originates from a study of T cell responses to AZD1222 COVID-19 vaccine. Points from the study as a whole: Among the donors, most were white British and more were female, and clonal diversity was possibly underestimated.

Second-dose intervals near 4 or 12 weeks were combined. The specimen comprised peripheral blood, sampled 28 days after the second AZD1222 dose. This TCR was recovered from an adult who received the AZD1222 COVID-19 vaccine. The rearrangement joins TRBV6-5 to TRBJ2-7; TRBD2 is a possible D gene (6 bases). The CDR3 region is CASSYRELYEQYF. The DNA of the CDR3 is TGTGCCAGCAGTTACCGGGAGCTCTACGAGCAGTACTTC.